This TCR beta chain originates from a study of cytomegalovirus exposure and HLA in healthy donors. V lost 0 bases to trimming and J lost 0 bases; unmatched junction nucleotides: 1. The CDR3 consists of 15 residues. CDR1 is KGHSH, CDR2 LQKENI, per germline. The repertoire was sequenced with immunoSEQ multiplex PCR; TCRdb's copy has only in-frame clones and lacks some. Of hundreds of thousands of clones listed, roughly 88% are singletons. The chain carries TRBV18 and TRBJ2-7; TRBD1 matches at 8 bases. The TCR sequence derives from a woman younger than 30 in good health and CMV-seronegative. The sequenced sample was PBMCs. The CDR3 is CASSPPTGASYEQYF. The CDR3 DNA reads TGTGCCAGCTCACCACCGACAGGGGCCTCCTACGAGCAGTACTTC.